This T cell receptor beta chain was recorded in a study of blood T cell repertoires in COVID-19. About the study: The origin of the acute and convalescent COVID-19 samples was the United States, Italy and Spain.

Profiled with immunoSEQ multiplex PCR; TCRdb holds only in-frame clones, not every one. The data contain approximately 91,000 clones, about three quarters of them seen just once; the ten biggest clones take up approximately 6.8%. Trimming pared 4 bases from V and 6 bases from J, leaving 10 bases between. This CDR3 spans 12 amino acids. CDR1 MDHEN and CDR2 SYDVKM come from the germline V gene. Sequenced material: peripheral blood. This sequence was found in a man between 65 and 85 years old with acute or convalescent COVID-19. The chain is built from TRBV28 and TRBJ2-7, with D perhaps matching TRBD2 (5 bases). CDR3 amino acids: CASSSSGFEQYF. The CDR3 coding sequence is TGTGCCAGCAGTTCATCGGGGTTCGAGCAGTACTTC.